This is a list of T cell receptor beta chains from one sample in a study of T cell responses to AZD1222 COVID-19 vaccine. Only in-frame clones appear in the TCRdb table, and some are missing; sequencing was by immunoSEQ multiplex PCR. This table has 95,000 to 150,000 clones, 85% to 90% appearing once. Specimen: peripheral blood, collected on day 0 of AZD1222 vaccination. All receptors come from an adult in good health. The CDR3 runs from the conserved cysteine through the conserved F or W. The order of the fields is V gene, D gene, J gene, clone size, CDR3 DNA, CDR3 protein. D genes are given only for firm matches. Clone size is given for some rows only: seen once, a few or many times, or a class if the clone is expanded.

v_call: TRBV5-6
d_call: NA
j_call: TRBJ2-7
clone_size: NA
cdr3_nt: TGTGCCAGCAGCTTTAAGGATCGCTACGAGCAGTACTTC
cdr3_aa: CASSFKDRYEQYF

v_call: TRBV5-5
d_call: NA
j_call: TRBJ2-3
clone_size: NA
cdr3_nt: TGTGCCAGCAGCTTGGGTAGCAGCGGGACAGATACGCAGTATTTT
cdr3_aa: CASSLGSSGTDTQYF

v_call: TRBV7-9
d_call: NA
j_call: TRBJ1-1
clone_size: NA
cdr3_nt: TGTGCCAGCAGATCCGTGTGGGCGAACACTGAAGCTTTCTTT
cdr3_aa: CASRSVWANTEAFF

v_call: TRBV2
d_call: NA
j_call: TRBJ2-3
clone_size: few
cdr3_nt: TGTGCCAGCCGGACGGAAGGCCTGACGACAGATACGCAGTATTTT
cdr3_aa: CASRTEGLTTDTQYF

v_call: TRBV5-1
d_call: TRBD2
j_call: TRBJ2-2
clone_size: NA
cdr3_nt: TGCGCCAGCAGCAACAGGGAGCCGGGACTAGCGGGAGGGACCGGGGAGCTGTTTTTT
cdr3_aa: CASSNREPGLAGGTGELFF

v_call: TRBV28
d_call: TRBD1
j_call: TRBJ1-4
clone_size: NA
cdr3_nt: TGTGCCAGCAGGACAGGGCCCCCAACTAATGAAAAACTGTTTTTT
cdr3_aa: CASRTGPPTNEKLFF

v_call: TRBV2
d_call: TRBD2
j_call: TRBJ2-5
clone_size: NA
cdr3_nt: TGTGCCAGCAGTGAGACGGGAGGGCAAGAGACCCAGTACTTC
cdr3_aa: CASSETGGQETQYF

v_call: TRBV2
d_call: TRBD1
j_call: TRBJ1-6
clone_size: NA
cdr3_nt: TGTGCCAGCAGTGATAGACAGGGCGGTTCGGATTCACCCCTCCACTTT
cdr3_aa: CASSDRQGGSDSPLHF

v_call: TRBV19
d_call: NA
j_call: TRBJ2-7
clone_size: NA
cdr3_nt: TGTGCCAGTAGTATAACCCGACAGGATGCCAGGCAGTACTTC
cdr3_aa: CASSITRQDARQYF

v_call: TRBV21-1
d_call: NA
j_call: TRBJ1-5
clone_size: few
cdr3_nt: TGTGCCAGCAGCACCATGGCAGGGGAAAATAATCAGCCCCAGCATTTT
cdr3_aa: CASSTMAGENNQPQHF

v_call: TRBV6-2/TRBV6-3
d_call: NA
j_call: TRBJ2-5
clone_size: NA
cdr3_nt: TGTGCCAGCAGTTACTGGCAAGAGACCCAGTACTTC
cdr3_aa: CASSYWQETQYF

v_call: TRBV6-1
d_call: NA
j_call: TRBJ1-1
clone_size: NA
cdr3_nt: TGTGCCAGCAGTGAAGTAAAGTGGTCCGGAGCTTTCTTT
cdr3_aa: CASSEVKWSGAFF

v_call: TRBV5-6
d_call: TRBD1
j_call: TRBJ1-5
clone_size: NA
cdr3_nt: TGTGCCAGCAGCTTGGGACAGGGTCGGAATCAGCCCCAGCATTTT
cdr3_aa: CASSLGQGRNQPQHF

v_call: TRBV7-9
d_call: NA
j_call: TRBJ2-7
clone_size: few
cdr3_nt: TGTGCCAGCAGCATTACCAGGGACGAGCAGTACTTC
cdr3_aa: CASSITRDEQYF

v_call: TRBV7-5
d_call: NA
j_call: TRBJ2-5
clone_size: few
cdr3_nt: TGTGTCAGAAGCTTAACTAGCGGGGGGTCGGACTTC
cdr3_aa: CVRSLTSGGSDF

v_call: TRBV19
d_call: NA
j_call: TRBJ1-2
clone_size: NA
cdr3_nt: TGTGCCAGTAGCCGCCAGGGGTATGGCTACACCTTC
cdr3_aa: CASSRQGYGYTF

v_call: TRBV6-5
d_call: TRBD1
j_call: TRBJ1-1
clone_size: NA
cdr3_nt: TGTGCCAGCAGTTCCGACAGGGGGAGGAACACTGAAGCTTTCTTT
cdr3_aa: CASSSDRGRNTEAFF

v_call: TRBV7-9
d_call: NA
j_call: TRBJ1-2
clone_size: NA
cdr3_nt: TGTGCCAGCAGCCTCGGGGGCCCGATAGCTAACTATGGCTACACCTTC
cdr3_aa: CASSLGGPIANYGYTF

v_call: TRBV11-2
d_call: NA
j_call: TRBJ1-3
clone_size: NA
cdr3_nt: TGTGCCAGCAGCTACGGGGCAGGCTCTGGAAACACCATATATTTT
cdr3_aa: CASSYGAGSGNTIYF

v_call: TRBV6-5
d_call: NA
j_call: TRBJ1-5
clone_size: NA
cdr3_nt: TGTGCCAGCAGTTATTCGACTTTTAGCAATCAGCCCCAGCATTTT
cdr3_aa: CASSYSTFSNQPQHF

v_call: TRBV18
d_call: TRBD1
j_call: TRBJ1-2
clone_size: NA
cdr3_nt: TGTGCCAGCTCACCGCGTACTATGCAGGGGGCATCGGATGGCTACACCTTC
cdr3_aa: CASSPRTMQGASDGYTF

v_call: TRBV6-1
d_call: TRBD2
j_call: TRBJ2-7
clone_size: NA
cdr3_nt: TGTGCCAGCAGTGAAGGGACTAGCGGGGGATACGAGCAGTACTTC
cdr3_aa: CASSEGTSGGYEQYF

v_call: TRBV2
d_call: NA
j_call: TRBJ1-6
clone_size: few
cdr3_nt: TGTGCCAGCTTAGAGACAGATAATTCACCCCTCCACTTT
cdr3_aa: CASLETDNSPLHF

v_call: TRBV7-2
d_call: NA
j_call: TRBJ2-1
clone_size: NA
cdr3_nt: TGTGCCAGCAGCTTACTCGGTCGGGGCAATGAGCAGTTCTTC
cdr3_aa: CASSLLGRGNEQFF

v_call: TRBV13
d_call: NA
j_call: TRBJ1-1
clone_size: NA
cdr3_nt: TGTGCCAGCAGCCCAGCGGGGGGCGCTTACACTGAAGCTTTCTTT
cdr3_aa: CASSPAGGAYTEAFF

v_call: TRBV6-5
d_call: NA
j_call: TRBJ2-7
clone_size: NA
cdr3_nt: TGTGCCAGCAGTTACTCAGCGATTACCTACGAGCAGTACTTC
cdr3_aa: CASSYSAITYEQYF

v_call: TRBV18
d_call: NA
j_call: TRBJ1-1
clone_size: NA
cdr3_nt: TGTGCCAGCTCACCTGCAATGAACACTGAAGCTTTCTTT
cdr3_aa: CASSPAMNTEAFF

v_call: TRBV28
d_call: TRBD2
j_call: TRBJ2-1
clone_size: NA
cdr3_nt: TGTGCCAGCAGTTTTCTGCGGGGGGCCTACAATGAGCAGTTCTTC
cdr3_aa: CASSFLRGAYNEQFF

v_call: TRBV12-3/TRBV12-4
d_call: NA
j_call: TRBJ1-2
clone_size: NA
cdr3_nt: TGTGCCAGCAGTAAAATGGAAAACTATGGCTACACCTTC
cdr3_aa: CASSKMENYGYTF

v_call: TRBV6-5
d_call: TRBD1
j_call: TRBJ2-3
clone_size: few
cdr3_nt: TGTGCCAGCAGACTCGACAGGGCTAGCACAGATACGCAGTATTTT
cdr3_aa: CASRLDRASTDTQYF

v_call: TRBV7-9
d_call: NA
j_call: TRBJ1-3
clone_size: NA
cdr3_nt: TGTGCCAGCAGCCCCAAGGACTCTGGAAACACCATATATTTT
cdr3_aa: CASSPKDSGNTIYF